Listed below are T cell receptor beta chains from one sample, sequenced in a study of Graves' ophthalmopathy and Graves' hyperthyroidism. One entry per CDR3 protein results from TCRdb running MiXCR on the multiplex PCR reads. The table lists just over 600,000 distinct CDR3 sequences, over 20% of them singletons. Material for sequencing was peripheral blood. These TCRs come from a woman aged 18-35 years with stable Graves' hyperthyroidism. Some clones in this sample may be carry-over from other donors' samples. The CDR3 runs from the conserved cysteine through the conserved F or W. The D gene is left open where the match is weak. The listing skips clone size in some rows; elsewhere it reads once, few, many or a size class.

D: .; size: many; V: TRBV6-2/TRBV6-3; J: TRBJ1-1; DNA: TGTGCCAGCAATAACAGGGTCGCGCCGCCTGAAGCTTTCTTT; CDR3: CASNNRVAPPEAFF
D: .; size: many; V: TRBV30; J: TRBJ1-6; DNA: TGTGCCTGGAGTCCCCGGGGGTTGCTCAATTCACCCCTCCACTTT; CDR3: CAWSPRGLLNSPLHF
D: .; size: once; V: TRBV30; J: TRBJ1-6; DNA: TGTGCCTGGATCTCACGCGCCAGGGCTAAAGGTTCACCCCTCCACTTT; CDR3: CAWISRARAKGSPLHF
D: .; size: .; V: TRBV28; J: TRBJ2-7; DNA: TGTGCCAGCAGTTTACTAGGGAACCACGAGCAGTACTTC; CDR3: CASSLLGNHEQYF
D: TRBD2; size: many; V: TRBV12-3/TRBV12-4; J: TRBJ2-5; DNA: TGTGCCAGCAGTTTGGGGACTAGCGGGAGTCGGAAGACCCAGTACTTC; CDR3: CASSLGTSGSRKTQYF
D: TRBD2; size: many; V: TRBV20-1; J: TRBJ2-5; DNA: TGCAGTGCTAGAGACGCGACTAGCGGGGGGGCCCTGGGGGAGACCCAGTACTTC; CDR3: CSARDATSGGALGETQYF
D: .; size: many; V: TRBV11-2; J: TRBJ1-1; DNA: TGTGCCAGCAGCTTAGGAACGGACAACACTGAAGCTTTCTTT; CDR3: CASSLGTDNTEAFF
D: TRBD1; size: many; V: TRBV6-5; J: TRBJ2-7; DNA: TGTGCCAGCAGTTGGGGTACAGGGGTCTACGAGCAGTACTTC; CDR3: CASSWGTGVYEQYF
D: TRBD1; size: many; V: TRBV2; J: TRBJ1-2; DNA: TGTGCCAGCTACGACAATGACAGGGTGGACTATGGCTACACCTTC; CDR3: CASYDNDRVDYGYTF
D: .; size: many; V: TRBV6-1; J: TRBJ2-7; DNA: TGTGCCAGCAGTGAAGCCCCGGGTCCTTACTACGAGCAGTACTTC; CDR3: CASSEAPGPYYEQYF